This T cell receptor (beta chain) was profiled in a study of PD-1 blockade in mismatch repair-deficient tumors. Worth noting for this clone: The antigen remains unidentified.

Germline loops: CDR1 SGHAT, CDR2 FQNNGV. V dropped 0 bases and J dropped 3 bases, with 6 bases sitting between them. The CDR3 loop spans 13 amino acids. PCR or immunohistochemistry showed mismatch repair deficiency in every enrolled patient. Only in-frame clones appear in the TCRdb table, and some are missing; sequencing was by immunoSEQ multiplex PCR. The sample records about 38,000 clones, about 85% being singletons. Study-wide results and limits: After pembrolizumab, tumor-resident clones rose rapidly, then generally contracted before radiologic responses.

The sequences come from peripheral blood, collected about 76 weeks after starting pembrolizumab. This clonotype was obtained from an adult with mismatch repair-deficient cancer. This chain uses TRBV11-2 with TRBJ2-7; no definite D call. As DNA, the CDR3 is TGTGCCAGCAGCTTAGAAACTGTCTACGAGCAGTACTTC. Its protein product is CASSLETVYEQYF.